Sequencing of this T cell receptor (beta chain) was carried out in a study of blood T cell repertoires in COVID-19. Overall study context: Sites across the United States, Italy and Spain contributed samples from acute and convalescent COVID-19. Sources were T cells, B-cell-depleted T cells, or PBMCs; the material itself was cDNA or gDNA.

In the authors' workflow: Reference gene primers were amplified, and this amplification served to estimate nucleated cell counts. The assay was immunoSEQ multiplex PCR, and TCRdb's table has in-frame clones only and misses some. V and J calls and clone size come straight from that table; D and trimming were deduced from the DNA. The repertoire holds 200,000 to 250,000 clones, with roughly four fifths as singletons. The CDR3 runs to 14 residues. V was pared by 5 bases and J by 10 bases, with 10 bases of the junction left unmatched. The germline CDR1 and CDR2 sequences are SSHAT and FNYEAQ (reference sequence).

The V and J genes are TRBV7-7 and TRBJ2-1, with TRBD1 matching over 8 bases. Material: peripheral blood. The receptor's source is a man older than 75 with acute or convalescent COVID-19. The CDR3 loop is CASSLGTGLDEQFF. Written as DNA, the CDR3 is TGTGCCAGCAGCCTAGGGACAGGACTGGACGAGCAGTTCTTC.